The next 31 T cell receptor beta chains were all read from a single sample in a study of blood T cell repertoires in COVID-19 (TCRdb year 2020). The receptor library was made with the immunoSEQ multiplex PCR assay. TCRdb retrieved this table from immuneACCESS and kept in-frame rearrangements only. Not all clones are present; in checked studies, unresolved V genes account for under half, and no reason is known for the remainder. Here the sample has 110,000 or so clones; 81% occur a single time. The biggest ten clones account for over 35% of the sample. Sample: peripheral blood. All receptors derive from a man of 80 years or more with acute or convalescent COVID-19.

The rearrangement joins TRBV2 to TRBJ2-6, with a weak D call TRBD2 (6 bases). The CDR3 runs to 18 residues. V lost 6 bases and J 0 bases, leaving 18 bases between the germline ends. The germline gives CDR1 SNHLY, CDR2 FYNNEI. DNA for the CDR3: TGTGCCAGCAGGGAGGGAGGAACGGAGAGCTCTGGGGCCAACGTCCTGACTTTC. As protein: CASREGGTESSGANVLTF.

This clone was seen only a few times. V and J are TRBV4-2 and TRBJ2-7; 11 bases agree with TRBD2. Germline trimming cut 1 base from V and 2 bases from J; bases unmatched to any gene: 1. The CDR3 runs 15 residues. CDR1 is LGHNA, CDR2 YNFKEQ, per germline. The CDR3 here is CASSQVTSGTYEQYF. CDR3 nucleotides: TGTGCCAGCAGCCAAGTGACTAGCGGGACCTACGAGCAGTACTTC.

CDR3 sequence: CASSLTSQTQYF. DNA of the CDR3: TGTGCCAGCAGCTTGACTTCGCAGACCCAGTACTTC. V and J are TRBV5-6 and TRBJ2-5, with D unclear. V was trimmed by 1 base and J by 6 bases, leaving 7 bases between them. CDR3 length: 12 amino acids. Germline CDR1 reads SGHDT; CDR2 reads YYEEEE.

The chain couples TRBV18 to TRBJ1-1; 7 bases map to TRBD1. CDR3 length: 16 residues. CDR1 is KGHSH, CDR2 LQKENI, per germline. Trimming cost V 2 bases and J 0 bases; bases outside gene matches: 6. This CDR3 reads CASSPSGDSVNTEAFF. The CDR3 DNA is TGTGCCAGCTCACCAAGTGGGGACAGCGTGAACACTGAAGCTTTCTTT.

This chain joins TRBV7-9 and TRBJ1-2; TRBD1 aligns across 8 bases. Germline-derived CDR1 and CDR2 are SEHNR and FQNEAQ (reference sequence). This CDR3 region has 14 residues. J lost 2 bases, V lost 5 bases, and 4 bases had no gene match. CDR3: CASSPRTGNYGYTF. CDR3 nucleotide sequence: TGTGCCAGCAGCCCACGGACAGGGAACTATGGCTACACCTTC.

V gene TRBV29-1 combines with J gene TRBJ2-1; tentatively, D is TRBD1 (5 bases). The CDR3 runs 12 residues. The V gene lost 4 bases and the J gene lost 5 bases, with 9 bases spanning the gap. Germline-derived CDR1 and CDR2 are SQVTM and ANQGSEA. This chain's CDR3 is CSVGQQNNEQFF. The CDR3 DNA sequence: TGCAGCGTTGGACAGCAAAACAATGAGCAGTTCTTC.

The rearrangement links TRBV28 to TRBJ1-6; 11 nucleotides line up with TRBD1. Germline trimming cut 5 bases from V and 15 bases from J; bases unmatched to any gene: 12. The CDR3 totals 15 residues. CDR1 is MDHEN, CDR2 SYDVKM, per germline. The CDR3 DNA sequence: TGTGCCAGCAGTAGGACAGGGGGCCTTATTCTCCTCCTCCACTTT. It translates to CASSRTGGLILLLHF.

The V gene is TRBV3-1 (or the pseudogene TRBV3-2), the J gene TRBJ1-6; D perhaps matches TRBD1 (5 bases). Trimming pared 0 bases from V and 9 bases from J, leaving 12 bases between. The CDR3 is 15 residues long. Germline V gene sequence: CDR1 LGHDT, CDR2 YNNKEL (reference sequence). The CDR3 DNA reads TGTGCCAGCAGCCAAGACCGTAGACAGATTTCACCCCTCCACTTT. Its translation is CASSQDRRQISPLHF.

The DNA for the CDR3 is TGTGCCAGCAGCTTGGGACAGGGAAAAAACGAGCAGTACTTC. Amino acid sequence: CASSLGQGKNEQYF. The chain carries TRBV7-9 and TRBJ2-7; 9 bases are shared with TRBD1. This CDR3 is 14 amino acids long. Germline values: CDR1 SEHNR, CDR2 FQNEAQ (reference sequence). The V segment lost 3 bases and the J segment 5 bases; nucleotides outside the gene matches: 5. The complete variable domain, with remaining parts taken from reference TRBV7-9 and TRBJ2-7, reads DTGVSQNPRHKITKRGQNVTFRCDPISEHNRLYWYRQTLGQGPEFLTYFQNEAQLEKSRLLSDRFSAERPKGSFSTLEIQRTEQGDSAMYLCASSLGQGKNEQYFGPGTRLTVT.

The J gene is TRBJ1-3, the V gene TRBV5-1; weak D call: TRBD1 (6 bases). Germline CDR1 is SGHRS and CDR2 is YFSETQ. The CDR3 has 16 residues. Trimming shortened V by 4 bases and J by 1 base, and 15 bases separated the two germline ends. CDR3 loop: CASSQGQKMSGNTIYF. The CDR3 bases are TGCGCCAGCAGCCAAGGACAGAAGATGTCTGGAAACACCATATATTTT.

The chain couples TRBV5-1 to TRBJ2-1; 9 bases agree with TRBD1. This CDR3 spans 15 amino acids. Germline loops: CDR1 SGHRS, CDR2 YFSETQ. V lost 3 bases to trimming and J lost 8 bases; unmatched junction nucleotides: 9. In DNA form, the CDR3 reads TGCGCCAGCAGCTCTCTGGTGGGACAGGGCTATGAGCAGTTCTTC. Encoded protein: CASSSLVGQGYEQFF.

J is TRBJ1-1 and V is TRBV9; 9 nucleotides align to TRBD1. With V trimmed by 3 bases and J by 3 bases, 15 bases remained unmatched. CDR3 size: 18 residues. Germline assignment: CDR1 SGDLS and CDR2 YYNGEE. The CDR3 loop reads CASSANRDRAEADTEAFF. The CDR3 DNA sequence: TGTGCCAGCAGCGCCAACCGGGACAGGGCGGAGGCTGACACTGAAGCTTTCTTT.

The V gene is TRBV29-1, the J gene TRBJ1-2; D is undetermined. Germline lookup yields CDR1 SQVTM and CDR2 ANQGSEA. V was shortened by 5 bases and J by 3 bases, with 13 bases between the two germline ends. The length of the CDR3 is 13 residues. The CDR3 nucleotides are TGCAGCGTTTGGGCGCCAGTTGACTATGGCTACACCTTC. This encodes CSVWAPVDYGYTF.

V gene TRBV28 combines with J gene TRBJ1-5; 8 bases map to TRBD1. V lost 6 bases to trimming and J lost 4 bases; unmatched junction nucleotides: 5. Germline assignment: CDR1 MDHEN and CDR2 SYDVKM. The CDR3 consists of 14 residues. The CDR3 bases are TGTGCCAGCAGCTTGGACAGGGTGAATCAGCCCCAGCATTTT. Its translation: CASSLDRVNQPQHF.

The table lists this clone with a count of one. The chain joins TRBV19 to TRBJ2-3; D remains unclear. CDR3 length equals 15 residues. Per germline, CDR1 LNHDA and CDR2 SQIVND (reference sequence). Between the trimmed V and J ends, which lost 1 base and 1 base, there was a span of 9 bases. The CDR3 bases are TGTGCCAGTAGTATAGCCCCTGGAGGCACAGATACGCAGTATTTT. This gives the protein CASSIAPGGTDTQYF.

The chain uses TRBV7-9 and TRBJ2-7; 9 nucleotides match TRBD1. CDR1 and CDR2 from the germline V gene are SEHNR and FQNEAQ (reference sequence). V dropped 1 base and J dropped 4; count of bases not matched to a gene: 8. The CDR3 is 16 amino acids. The CDR3 nucleotides are TGTGCCAGCAGCTTAGTCCTGGGACAGGGAGATTACGAGCAGTACTTC. Its protein is CASSLVLGQGDYEQYF.

The V call is TRBV19, the J call TRBJ1-2; the D gene is possibly TRBD1 (6 bases). Germline CDR1 and CDR2: LNHDA and SQIVND (reference sequence). CDR3 length: 15 residues. Deletions cut 9 bases from V and 4 bases from J, with 21 bases between. The CDR3 nucleotides read TGTGCCAGCCACCCCAGGGGCGCGACTCCCTATGGCTACACCTTC. Its protein product is CASHPRGATPYGYTF.

The chain carries TRBV9 and TRBJ2-1; a possible D gene is TRBD1 (7 bases). The CDR3 contains 15 residues. Trimming took 4 bases from V and 4 from J, leaving 15 bases between them. CDR1 and CDR2 (germline): SGDLS, YYNGEE. For the CDR3, the DNA is TGTGCCAGCAGCCCTCAGGGGGACTTTTACAATGAGCAGTTCTTC. Amino acid sequence: CASSPQGDFYNEQFF.

CDR3 amino acids: CASSPHRDRGNSPLHF. CDR3 bases: TGTGCCAGTAGCCCGCACCGGGACAGGGGGAATTCACCCCTCCACTTT. The chain is built from TRBV19 and TRBJ1-6, with 11 bases lining up with TRBD1. After removal of 6 bases from V and 7 bases from J, the junction contained 8 bases not matched to a gene. Germline loops: CDR1 LNHDA, CDR2 SQIVND (reference sequence). The CDR3 has 16 amino acids.

The genes are TRBV2 and TRBJ1-2, with D uncertain. Germline-derived CDR1 and CDR2 are SNHLY and FYNNEI. This CDR3 is 14 amino acids long. V lost 5 bases and J lost 2, with 12 bases in between. CDR3 residues: CASSNRGGNYGYTF. CDR3 nucleotide sequence: TGTGCCAGCAGTAATCGGGGAGGAAACTATGGCTACACCTTC.

The chain carries TRBV7-9 and TRBJ2-6; 14 bases are shared with TRBD2. Per the germline V gene, CDR1 is SEHNR and CDR2 is FQNEAQ (reference sequence). Trimming took 1 base from V and 2 from J; bases not matched to a gene: 4. This CDR3 contains 19 residues. The DNA for the CDR3 is TGTGCCAGCAGCTTAGTAGGGACTAGCGGGAGTGCTGGGGCCAACGTCCTGACTTTC. It codes for CASSLVGTSGSAGANVLTF. Full variable domain (rest looked up from reference TRBV7-9 and TRBJ2-6): DTGVSQNPRHKITKRGQNVTFRCDPISEHNRLYWYRQTLGQGPEFLTYFQNEAQLEKSRLLSDRFSAERPKGSFSTLEIQRTEQGDSAMYLCASSLVGTSGSAGANVLTFGAGSRLTVL.

This clone has a handful of counts. The chain is built from TRBV5-1 and TRBJ2-3; 9 nucleotides agree with TRBD2. Germline trimming cut 5 bases from V and 0 bases from J; bases unmatched to any gene: 4. The CDR3 totals 15 residues. CDR1 is SGHRS, CDR2 YFSETQ, per germline. Written as DNA, the CDR3 is TGCGCCAGCAGTCCCACTAGCGGGAGCACAGATACGCAGTATTTT. Amino acid sequence: CASSPTSGSTDTQYF.

V gene TRBV7-9 combines with J gene TRBJ2-7; TRBD2 agrees at 8 bases. Trimming took 4 bases from V and 6 from J; bases not matched to a gene: 23. The CDR3 extends over 19 amino acids. Germline values: CDR1 SEHNR, CDR2 FQNEAQ (reference sequence). The CDR3 DNA reads TGTGCCAGCAGCTCAATGGTGAGCGGGAGAGTGGGTATCCTACGCGAGCAGTACTTC. Its translation is CASSSMVSGRVGILREQYF.

The rearrangement joins TRBV5-1 to TRBJ2-1; D perhaps matches TRBD2 (5 bases). In germline, CDR1 is SGHRS, CDR2 YFSETQ. The CDR3 totals 15 residues. V dropped 4 bases and J dropped 2 bases, with 13 bases sitting between them. The CDR3 region is CASSLTATTYNEQFF. CDR3 DNA sequence: TGCGCCAGCAGCCTGACCGCGACTACCTACAATGAGCAGTTCTTC.

The V gene is TRBV28, the J gene TRBJ2-2; 10 bases are shared with TRBD2. The CDR3 covers 16 residues. In germline, CDR1 is MDHEN, CDR2 SYDVKM. Trimming cost V 7 bases and J 2 bases; bases outside gene matches: 7. CDR3 sequence reads: CASTTLAGVNTGELFF. CDR3 in DNA: TGTGCCAGCACCACTCTAGCGGGGGTAAACACCGGGGAGCTGTTTTTT. The variable domain in full, completed from reference TRBV28 and TRBJ2-2, reads DVKVTQSSRYLVKRTGEKVFLECVQDMDHENMFWYRQDPGLGLRLIYFSYDVKMKEKGDIPEGYSVSREKKERFSLILESASTNQTSMYLCASTTLAGVNTGELFFGEGSRLTVL.

The chain joins TRBV5-1 to TRBJ2-3; 7 bases align to TRBD1. V shed 5 bases, J shed 6 bases, and the junction held 3 bases outside the gene matches. Looked up from germline, CDR1 is SGHRS and CDR2 is YFSETQ. The CDR3 sequence is 12 residues long. The DNA of the CDR3 is TGCGCCAGCAGAGAACAGGGGGATACGCAGTATTTT. Encoded protein: CASREQGDTQYF.

The chain joins TRBV6-2 or TRBV6-3 to TRBJ2-4; 8 positions match TRBD2. The CDR3 totals 15 residues. CDR1 and CDR2 from the germline V gene are MNHEY and SVGEGT. After removal of 0 bases from V and 8 bases from J, the junction contained 6 bases not matched to a gene. The CDR3 sequence: CASSYSSRGLDIQYF. CDR3 nucleotide sequence: TGTGCCAGCAGTTACTCATCCAGGGGACTAGACATTCAGTACTTC.

The chain uses TRBV10-2 and TRBJ2-1, with TRBD2 as a possible D gene (6 bases). The CDR3 is 15 amino acids. V lost 2 bases to trimming and J lost 7 bases, with 15 bases between them. Germline CDR1 and CDR2: WSHSY and SAAADI. CDR3: CASSEQPPGGNEQFF. The CDR3 coding sequence is TGCGCCAGCAGTGAGCAGCCCCCCGGAGGGAATGAGCAGTTCTTC.

The chain carries TRBV4-1 and TRBJ1-6; 9 bases are a match to TRBD1. The CDR3 has 15 amino acids. Unmatched junction bases numbered 6, after V lost 2 bases and J lost 10 bases. Germline CDR1 and CDR2: MGHRA and YSYEKL. The DNA for the CDR3 is TGCGCCAGCAGCCAATCGGGACAGGGATCCTCACCCCTCCACTTT. Protein: CASSQSGQGSSPLHF.

The chain has TRBV5-1 and TRBJ2-1; the D gene is possibly TRBD1 (5 bases). CDR3 size: 16 residues. The germline gives CDR1 SGHRS, CDR2 YFSETQ. Trimming took 2 bases from V and 0 from J, leaving 12 bases between them. The CDR3 protein is CASSLRGTSSYNEQFF. The CDR3 DNA follows: TGCGCCAGCAGCTTAAGGGGAACGAGCTCCTACAATGAGCAGTTCTTC.

The CDR3 region is CASSSRGNTGELFF. The CDR3 DNA sequence: TGTGCCAGCAGCTCGCGGGGGAACACCGGGGAGCTGTTTTTT. The J gene is TRBJ2-2, the V gene TRBV11-3, with TRBD2 as a possible D gene (6 bases). Trimming pared 4 bases from V and 1 base from J, leaving 7 bases between. The germline CDR1 and CDR2 sequences are SGHNT and YENEEA. This CDR3 spans 14 amino acids.